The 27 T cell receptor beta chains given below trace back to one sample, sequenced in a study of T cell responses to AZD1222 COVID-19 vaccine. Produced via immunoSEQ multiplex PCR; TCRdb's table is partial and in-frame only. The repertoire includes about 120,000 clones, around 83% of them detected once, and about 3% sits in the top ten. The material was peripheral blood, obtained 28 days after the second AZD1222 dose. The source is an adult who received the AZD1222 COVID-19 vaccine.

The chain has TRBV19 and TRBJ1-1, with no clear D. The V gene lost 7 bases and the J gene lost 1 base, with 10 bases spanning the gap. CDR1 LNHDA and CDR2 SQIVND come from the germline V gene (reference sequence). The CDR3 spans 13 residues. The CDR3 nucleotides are TGTGCCAGTATTAGCGGTTCGAACACTGAAGCTTTCTTT. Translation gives CASISGSNTEAFF.

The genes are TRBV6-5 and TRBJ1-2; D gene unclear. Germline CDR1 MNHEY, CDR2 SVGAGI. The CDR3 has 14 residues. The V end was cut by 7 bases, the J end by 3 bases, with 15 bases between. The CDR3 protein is CASTYERRDYGYTF. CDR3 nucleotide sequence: TGTGCCAGCACATACGAACGCCGGGACTATGGCTACACCTTC.

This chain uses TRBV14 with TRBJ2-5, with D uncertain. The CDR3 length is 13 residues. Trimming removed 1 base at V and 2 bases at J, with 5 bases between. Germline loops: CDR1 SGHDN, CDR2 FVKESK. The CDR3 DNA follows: TGTGCCAGCAGCCAAGGGTTGCAAGAGACCCAGTACTTC. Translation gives CASSQGLQETQYF.

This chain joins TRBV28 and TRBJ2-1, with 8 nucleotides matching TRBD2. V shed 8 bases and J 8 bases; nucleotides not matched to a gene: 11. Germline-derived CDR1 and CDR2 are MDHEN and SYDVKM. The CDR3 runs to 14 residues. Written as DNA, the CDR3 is TGTGCCAGCCTTAGCGGGGTGAACACCGATGAGCAGTTCTTC. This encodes CASLSGVNTDEQFF.

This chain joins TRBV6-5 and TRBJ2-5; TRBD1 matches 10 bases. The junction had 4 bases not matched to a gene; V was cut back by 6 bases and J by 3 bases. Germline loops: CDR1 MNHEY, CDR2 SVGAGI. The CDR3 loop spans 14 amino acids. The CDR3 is CASRRDRGEETQYF. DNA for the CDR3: TGTGCCAGCAGGAGGGACAGGGGAGAAGAGACCCAGTACTTC.

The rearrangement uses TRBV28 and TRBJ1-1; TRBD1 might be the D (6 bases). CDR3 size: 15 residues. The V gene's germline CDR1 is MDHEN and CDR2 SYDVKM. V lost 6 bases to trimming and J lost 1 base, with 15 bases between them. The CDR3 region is CASSRRGVWNTEAFF. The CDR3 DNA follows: TGTGCCAGCAGCCGAAGGGGGGTGTGGAACACTGAAGCTTTCTTT. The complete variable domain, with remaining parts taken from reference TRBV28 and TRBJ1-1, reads DVKVTQSSRYLVKRTGEKVFLECVQDMDHENMFWYRQDPGLGLRLIYFSYDVKMKEKGDIPEGYSVSREKKERFSLILESASTNQTSMYLCASSRRGVWNTEAFFGQGTRLTVV.

CDR3 sequence (DNA): TGCAGCGTGGACCCGGACAGGGGTCCCAATGAGCAGTTCTTC. Its protein is CSVDPDRGPNEQFF. The V call is TRBV29-1, the J call TRBJ2-1; 9 bases align to TRBD1. With V trimmed by 6 bases and J by 6 bases, 9 bases remained unmatched. The CDR3 runs to 14 residues. Per the germline V gene, CDR1 is SQVTM and CDR2 is ANQGSEA.

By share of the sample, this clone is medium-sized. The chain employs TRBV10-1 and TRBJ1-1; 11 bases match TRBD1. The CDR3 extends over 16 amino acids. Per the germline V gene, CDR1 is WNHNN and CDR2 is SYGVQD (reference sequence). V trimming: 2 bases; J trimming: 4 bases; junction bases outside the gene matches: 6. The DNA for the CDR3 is TGCGCCAGCAGTGAGAATCGCGGGACAGGGGGCACTGAAGCTTTCTTT. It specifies CASSENRGTGGTEAFF.

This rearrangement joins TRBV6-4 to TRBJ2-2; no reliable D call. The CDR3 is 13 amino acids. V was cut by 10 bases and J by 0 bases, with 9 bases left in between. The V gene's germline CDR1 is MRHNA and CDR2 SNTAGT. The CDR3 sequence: CATSKANTGELFF. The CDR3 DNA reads TGTGCCACTAGTAAAGCGAACACCGGGGAGCTGTTTTTT.

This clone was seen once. As DNA, the CDR3 is TGCGCCAGCAGCTACGAGAACTCTGGGGCCAACGTCCTGACTTTC. Protein: CASSYENSGANVLTF. V gene TRBV5-1 combines with J gene TRBJ2-6; D remains unclear. CDR1 SGHRS and CDR2 YFSETQ come from the germline V gene. CDR3 length: 15 amino acids. Trimming left V 3 bases short and J 0 bases short, with 7 bases between.

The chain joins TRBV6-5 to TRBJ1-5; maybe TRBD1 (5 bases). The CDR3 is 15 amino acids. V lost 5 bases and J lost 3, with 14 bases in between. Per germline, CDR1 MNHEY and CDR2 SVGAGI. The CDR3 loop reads CASSHGGEFNQPQHF. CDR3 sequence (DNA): TGTGCCAGCAGTCACGGGGGAGAATTCAATCAGCCCCAGCATTTT.

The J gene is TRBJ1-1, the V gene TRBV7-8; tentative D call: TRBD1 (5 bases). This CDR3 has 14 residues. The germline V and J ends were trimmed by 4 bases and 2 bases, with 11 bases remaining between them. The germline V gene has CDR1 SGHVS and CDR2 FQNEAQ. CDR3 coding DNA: TGTGCCAGCAGCTCTACAGGTTTCAACACTGAAGCTTTCTTT. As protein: CASSSTGFNTEAFF.

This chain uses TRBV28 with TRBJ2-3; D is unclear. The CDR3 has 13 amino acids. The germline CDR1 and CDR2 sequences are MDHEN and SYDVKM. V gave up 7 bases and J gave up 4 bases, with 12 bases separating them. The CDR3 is CASKDTGPDTQYF. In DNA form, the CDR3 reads TGTGCCAGCAAGGATACTGGGCCAGATACGCAGTATTTT.

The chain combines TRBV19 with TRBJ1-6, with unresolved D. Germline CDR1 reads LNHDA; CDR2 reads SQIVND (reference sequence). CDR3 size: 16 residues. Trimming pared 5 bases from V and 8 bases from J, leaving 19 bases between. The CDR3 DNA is TGTGCCAGTAGTCGCATGGCAGGTTCGATTGATTCACCCCTCCACTTT. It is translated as CASSRMAGSIDSPLHF.

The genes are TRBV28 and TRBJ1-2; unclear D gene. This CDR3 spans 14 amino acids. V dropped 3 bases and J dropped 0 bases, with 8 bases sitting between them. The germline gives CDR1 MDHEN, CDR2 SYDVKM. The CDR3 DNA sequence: TGTGCCAGCAGTTTGGGAGGGACTAACTATGGCTACACCTTC. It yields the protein CASSLGGTNYGYTF.

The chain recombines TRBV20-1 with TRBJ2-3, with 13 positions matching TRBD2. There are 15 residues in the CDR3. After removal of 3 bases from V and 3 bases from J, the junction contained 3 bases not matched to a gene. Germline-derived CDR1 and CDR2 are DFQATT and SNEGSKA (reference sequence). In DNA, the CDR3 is TGCAGTGCTAGTTTGGGACTAGCGGGGACAGATACGCAGTATTTT. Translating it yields CSASLGLAGTDTQYF.

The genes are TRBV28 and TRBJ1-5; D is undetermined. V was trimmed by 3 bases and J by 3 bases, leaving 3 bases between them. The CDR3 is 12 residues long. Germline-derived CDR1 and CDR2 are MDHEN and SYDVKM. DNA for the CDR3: TGTGCCAGCAGTTTTGCCAATCAGCCCCAGCATTTT. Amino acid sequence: CASSFANQPQHF.

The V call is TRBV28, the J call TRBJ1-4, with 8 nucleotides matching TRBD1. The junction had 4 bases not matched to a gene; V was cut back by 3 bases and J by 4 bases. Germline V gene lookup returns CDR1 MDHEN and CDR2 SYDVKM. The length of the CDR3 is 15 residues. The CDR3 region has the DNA TGTGCCAGCAGTTTCGGGACAGGACTTAATGAAAAACTGTTTTTT. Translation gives CASSFGTGLNEKLFF.

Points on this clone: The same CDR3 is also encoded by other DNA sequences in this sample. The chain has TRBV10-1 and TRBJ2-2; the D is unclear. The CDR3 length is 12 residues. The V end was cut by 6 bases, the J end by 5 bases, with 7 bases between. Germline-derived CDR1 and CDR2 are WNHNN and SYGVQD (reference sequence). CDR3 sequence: CASSLGTGELFF. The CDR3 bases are TGCGCCAGCAGCCTGGGAACCGGGGAGCTGTTTTTT.

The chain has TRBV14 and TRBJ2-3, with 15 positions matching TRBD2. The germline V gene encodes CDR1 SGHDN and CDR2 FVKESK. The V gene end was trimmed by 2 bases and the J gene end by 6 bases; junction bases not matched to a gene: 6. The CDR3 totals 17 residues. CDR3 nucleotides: TGTGCCAGCAGCCAACAAGGACTAGCGGGGGGGCTTGATACGCAGTATTTT. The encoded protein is CASSQQGLAGGLDTQYF.

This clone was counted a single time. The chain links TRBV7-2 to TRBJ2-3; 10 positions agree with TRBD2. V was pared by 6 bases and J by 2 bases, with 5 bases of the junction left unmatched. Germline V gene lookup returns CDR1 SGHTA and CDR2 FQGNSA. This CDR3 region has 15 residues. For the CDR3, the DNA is TGTGCCAGCAGGGCTAGCGGGGGATTCACAGATACGCAGTATTTT. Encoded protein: CASRASGGFTDTQYF.

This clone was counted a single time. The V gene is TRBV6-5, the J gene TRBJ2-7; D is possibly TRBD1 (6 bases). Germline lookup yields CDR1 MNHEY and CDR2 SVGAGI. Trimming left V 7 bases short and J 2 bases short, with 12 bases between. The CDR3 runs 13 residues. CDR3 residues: CASNPTGTYEQYF. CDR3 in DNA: TGTGCCAGCAACCCGACAGGTACCTACGAGCAGTACTTC.

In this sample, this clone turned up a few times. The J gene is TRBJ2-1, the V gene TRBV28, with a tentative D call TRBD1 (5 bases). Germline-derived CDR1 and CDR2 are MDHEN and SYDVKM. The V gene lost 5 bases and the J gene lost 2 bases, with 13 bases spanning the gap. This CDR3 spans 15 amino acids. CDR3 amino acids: CASSRRQKAYNEQFF. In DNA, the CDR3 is TGTGCCAGCAGTCGAAGACAGAAGGCCTACAATGAGCAGTTCTTC.

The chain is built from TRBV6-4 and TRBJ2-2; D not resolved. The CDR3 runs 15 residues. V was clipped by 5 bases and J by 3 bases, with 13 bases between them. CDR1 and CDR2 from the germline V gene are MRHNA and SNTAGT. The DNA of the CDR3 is TGTGCCAGCAGTCGTGATAATTCTGACACCGGGGAGCTGTTTTTT. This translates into CASSRDNSDTGELFF.

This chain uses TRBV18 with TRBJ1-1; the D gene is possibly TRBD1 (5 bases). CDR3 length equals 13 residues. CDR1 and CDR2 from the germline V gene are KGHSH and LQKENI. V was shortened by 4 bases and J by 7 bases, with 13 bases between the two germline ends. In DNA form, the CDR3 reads TGTGCCAGCTCACTGGGGCGGACTCGTGAAGCTTTCTTT. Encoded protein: CASSLGRTREAFF.

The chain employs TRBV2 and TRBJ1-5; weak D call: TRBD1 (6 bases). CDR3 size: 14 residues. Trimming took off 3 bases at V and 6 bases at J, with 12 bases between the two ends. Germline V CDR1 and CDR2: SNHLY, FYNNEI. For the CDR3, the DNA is TGTGCCAGCAGTGACCCCGAGGGGGTTCAGCCCCAGCATTTT. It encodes CASSDPEGVQPQHF.

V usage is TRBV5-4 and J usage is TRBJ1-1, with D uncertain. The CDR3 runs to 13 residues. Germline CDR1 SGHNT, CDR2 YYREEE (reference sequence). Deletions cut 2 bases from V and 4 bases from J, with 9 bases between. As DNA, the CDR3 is TGTGCCAGCAGCTTACCAGACCTCACTGAAGCTTTCTTT. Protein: CASSLPDLTEAFF.